The 23 T cell receptor beta chains below were found in one sample sequenced in a study of T-cell reconstitution after alpha-beta-depleted transplantation in children. Construction of the TCRbeta library involved unique molecular identifiers. TCRdb reanalysed the PCR reads using MiXCR and keeps one entry per CDR3 protein. The table lists hundreds of thousands of distinct CDR3 sequences, approximately 17% of them singletons. The input for sequencing was PBMCs from the stem cell graft donor, taken from the stem cell graft. These receptors came from a human donor who donated a stem cell graft to a child with acute myeloid leukemia.

V and J are TRBV20-1 and TRBJ2-2; TRBD2 is a possible D gene (5 bases). Germline values: CDR1 DFQATT, CDR2 SNEGSKA (reference sequence). Trimming took off 2 bases at V and 4 bases at J, with 11 bases between the two ends. This CDR3 region has 14 residues. CDR3 nucleotide sequence: TGCAGTGCTAGATCCCAGACTATCACCGGGGAGCTGTTTTTT. Amino acids: CSARSQTITGELFF.

The J gene is TRBJ1-1, the V gene TRBV5-4; 7 nucleotides agree with TRBD1. Germline CDR1 reads SGHNT; CDR2 reads YYREEE (reference sequence). This CDR3 comprises 17 residues. The V gene end was trimmed by 1 base and the J gene end by 1 base; junction bases not matched to a gene: 10. The CDR3 DNA reads as TGTGCCAGCAGCTTGTCCCTACAGGGGAAGGGGAACACTGAAGCTTTCTTT. Its protein product is CASSLSLQGKGNTEAFF.

This clonotype appeared a few times. The rearrangement links TRBV4-3 to TRBJ2-7; no reliable D call. V lost 0 bases, J lost 4 bases, and 7 bases lay in between. Germline lookup yields CDR1 LGHNA and CDR2 YSLEER. The CDR3 loop spans 13 amino acids. This CDR3 is CASSQDTYYEQYF. CDR3 DNA: TGCGCCAGCAGCCAAGACACCTATTACGAGCAGTACTTC.

The chain carries TRBV5-5 and TRBJ1-1, with 7 bases that match TRBD1. The CDR3 runs to 13 residues. The V segment lost 4 bases and the J segment 8 bases; nucleotides outside the gene matches: 8. Germline CDR1 reads SGHKS; CDR2 reads YYEKEE (reference sequence). The CDR3 reads CASSLGTDYEAFF. The CDR3 DNA is TGTGCCAGCAGCCTAGGGACAGACTACGAAGCTTTCTTT.

The rearrangement links TRBV20-1 to TRBJ2-1; TRBD2 is a possible D gene (6 bases). The V gene's germline CDR1 is DFQATT and CDR2 SNEGSKA (reference sequence). The length of the CDR3 is 13 residues. CDR3 bases: TGCAGCGGGGCGGGGAGCTCCTACAATGAGCAGTTCTTC. As protein: CSGAGSSYNEQFF.

This clonotype was detected many times. The J gene is TRBJ2-2, the V gene TRBV6-1; D is undetermined. V was cut by 8 bases and J by 0 bases, with 7 bases left in between. The germline CDR1 and CDR2 sequences are MNHNS and SASEGT. The CDR3 has 13 residues. DNA for the CDR3: TGTGCCAGCGGAATGTCGAACACCGGGGAGCTGTTTTTT. Its protein product is CASGMSNTGELFF.

This clonotype was counted a few times. The rearrangement uses TRBV7-2 and TRBJ2-1; D is unclear. The V and J ends lost 0 bases and 9 bases respectively, with 6 bases between them. The CDR3 loop spans 12 amino acids. Germline V CDR1 and CDR2: SGHTA, FQGNSA. This CDR3 reads CASSLAIGEQFF. The CDR3 DNA reads TGTGCCAGCAGCTTAGCGATAGGTGAGCAGTTCTTC.

This clonotype was observed many times. The J gene is TRBJ2-7, the V gene TRBV20-1; weak D call: TRBD1 (6 bases). This CDR3 spans 15 amino acids. The germline V gene has CDR1 DFQATT and CDR2 SNEGSKA (reference sequence). Trimming removed 1 base at V and 5 bases at J, with 18 bases between. CDR3 sequence: CSARATGRLENEQYF. The CDR3 DNA reads TGCAGTGCTAGAGCCACAGGGCGATTGGAGAACGAGCAGTACTTC.

In its sample, this clonotype was seen many times. The rearrangement links TRBV20-1 to TRBJ2-3, with TRBD2 matching 12 bases. The germline V gene encodes CDR1 DFQATT and CDR2 SNEGSKA (reference sequence). The CDR3 length is 17 residues. The V segment lost 3 bases and the J segment 3 bases; nucleotides outside the gene matches: 10. The CDR3 bases are TGCAGTGCTAGTGCCCGACTAGCGGGGGCCATTACAGATACGCAGTATTTT. This codes for CSASARLAGAITDTQYF.

The chain joins TRBV3-1 to TRBJ2-2, with unresolved D. CDR3 length: 13 residues. Germline CDR1 reads LGHDT; CDR2 reads YNNKEL (reference sequence). V was clipped by 2 bases and J by 5 bases, with 6 bases between them. The DNA of the CDR3 is TGTGCCAGCAGCCAATATCGGACCGGGGAGCTGTTTTTT. This translates into CASSQYRTGELFF.

Ten or more counts support this clonotype. The J gene is TRBJ1-3, the V gene TRBV12-3 or TRBV12-4; weak D call: TRBD1 (5 bases). The V end lost 9 bases, the J end lost 4 bases, and 13 bases lay between the germline ends. The CDR3 runs 13 residues. The DNA of the CDR3 is TGTGCCAGTGGACAAGGCGCGGGAAACACCATATATTTT. It encodes CASGQGAGNTIYF.

Ten or more counts support this clonotype. V and J are TRBV20-1 and TRBJ2-3, with a possible D match to TRBD2 (6 bases). Trimming took 8 bases from V and 0 from J, leaving 15 bases between them. The CDR3 length is 14 residues. CDR1 and CDR2 from the germline V gene are DFQATT and SNEGSKA (reference sequence). The CDR3 loop is CSFPRAGSTDTQYF. The CDR3 coding sequence is TGCAGTTTCCCCAGGGCGGGGAGCACAGATACGCAGTATTTT.

This clonotype was seen only a few times. The J gene is TRBJ2-7, the V gene TRBV6-2 or TRBV6-3; 12 bases agree with TRBD2. Germline loops: CDR1 MNHEY, CDR2 SVGEGT. After removal of 4 bases from V and 4 bases from J, the junction contained 8 bases not matched to a gene. This CDR3 contains 16 residues. In nucleotides, the CDR3 is TGTGCCAGCAGTTCCTGGACTAGCGGGGATGCTTACGAGCAGTACTTC. Translated: CASSSWTSGDAYEQYF.

This clonotype was recorded a few times. V gene TRBV27 combines with J gene TRBJ2-3; the D is unclear. Germline V gene data show CDR1 as MNHEY and CDR2 as SMNVEV (reference sequence). V was clipped by 5 bases and J by 0 bases, with 9 bases between them. The CDR3 runs to 14 residues. CDR3 loop: CASSHGPSTDTQYF. CDR3 nucleotide sequence: TGTGCCAGCAGTCATGGGCCCAGCACAGATACGCAGTATTTT.

Many counts were recorded for this clonotype. The rearrangement joins TRBV7-2 to TRBJ2-7, with 9 bases fitting TRBD2. V trimming: 5 bases; J trimming: 4 bases; junction bases outside the gene matches: 6. From germline, CDR1 is SGHTA and CDR2 FQGNSA. The CDR3 loop spans 14 amino acids. This chain's CDR3 is CASSVWTSAYEQYF. In DNA form, the CDR3 reads TGTGCCAGCAGCGTATGGACTAGCGCATACGAGCAGTACTTC.

This clonotype was detected ten times or more. J is TRBJ1-2 and V is TRBV25-1; D possibly corresponds to TRBD1 (6 bases). The CDR3 is made up of 15 amino acids. V was cut by 2 bases and J by 7 bases, with 17 bases left in between. Germline-derived CDR1 and CDR2 are MGHDK and SYGVNS. The CDR3: CASSEGAGEGGGYTF. CDR3 coding DNA: TGTGCCAGCAGTGAAGGGGCAGGGGAAGGCGGTGGCTACACCTTC.

This clonotype was counted a few times. The J gene is TRBJ2-7, the V gene TRBV20-1; the match to TRBD1 covers 12 bases. The CDR3 is made up of 14 amino acids. Losses at the gene ends were 7 bases for V and 0 bases for J; bases not matched to a gene: 4. Per germline, CDR1 DFQATT and CDR2 SNEGSKA (reference sequence). The CDR3 reads CSVLGQGASYEQYF. The CDR3 nucleotides read TGCAGTGTCCTGGGACAGGGGGCCTCCTACGAGCAGTACTTC.

This clonotype was recorded a few times. This sequence joins TRBV12-3 or TRBV12-4 and TRBJ1-5, with TRBD1 as a possible D gene (6 bases). The CDR3 runs 15 residues. V gave up 3 bases and J gave up 4 bases, with 13 bases separating them. The CDR3 DNA reads TGTGCCAGCAGTTTTTTGGACAGCCGGAATCAGCCCCAGCATTTT. Amino acid sequence: CASSFLDSRNQPQHF.

This clonotype has just a few counts. This chain joins TRBV4-2 and TRBJ2-1; no clear D gene. The germline CDR1 and CDR2 sequences are LGHNA and YNFKEQ. This CDR3 comprises 11 residues. V was cut by 3 bases and J by 7 bases, with 4 bases left in between. The CDR3 is CASSHQNEQFF. CDR3 in DNA: TGTGCCAGCAGCCACCAAAATGAGCAGTTCTTC.

Ten or more counts support this clonotype. The CDR3, as DNA: TGTGCCAGCAGCTGGACTAGCGGGGGTTACGAGCAGTACTTC. This encodes CASSWTSGGYEQYF. This chain joins TRBV7-2 and TRBJ2-7; TRBD2 agrees at 13 bases. This CDR3 has 14 amino acids. Germline V lookup: CDR1 SGHTA, CDR2 FQGNSA. After removal of 4 bases from V and 4 bases from J, the junction contained 1 base not matched to a gene.

CDR3 nucleotides: TGCGCCAGCAGACCGGGACTCAGCACAGATACGCAGTATTTT. Protein product: CASRPGLSTDTQYF. The gene calls are TRBV5-1 and TRBJ2-3; D perhaps matches TRBD2 (6 bases). The germline V and J ends were trimmed by 5 bases and 0 bases, with 10 bases remaining between them. CDR1 and CDR2 from the germline V gene are SGHRS and YFSETQ. The CDR3 is 14 amino acids.

This clonotype came up a few times. This chain uses TRBV5-1 with TRBJ2-1; a weak D match, TRBD2 (5 bases). V was shortened by 0 bases and J by 9 bases, with 10 bases between the two germline ends. Germline CDR1 is SGHRS and CDR2 is YFSETQ. The CDR3 extends over 13 amino acids. The CDR3 protein is CASSLAERAEQFF. As DNA, the CDR3 is TGCGCCAGCAGCTTGGCCGAGAGGGCTGAGCAGTTCTTC.

The rearrangement links TRBV6-5 to TRBJ1-1, with TRBD1 identical over 7 bases. The length of the CDR3 is 14 residues. Germline V gives CDR1 MNHEY, CDR2 SVGAGI. V dropped 5 bases and J dropped 0; count of bases not matched to a gene: 3. The CDR3 sequence: CASSHGTVNTEAFF. As DNA, the CDR3 is TGTGCCAGCAGTCACGGGACAGTGAACACTGAAGCTTTCTTT.